Listed here are 14 T cell receptor beta chains from one sample, sequenced in a study of shared clonotypes between healthy human individuals. Data came from immunoSEQ multiplex PCR; TCRdb stores just in-frame clones and leaves some out. The sample has roughly 590,000 clones, around 95% seen once. Terminally differentiated effector memory CD45RA+ cells were excluded from the naive CD8 cells, which were CD45RO-negative and positively selected for CCR7. Specimen: naive CD8+ T cells sorted from blood. The receptor set was obtained from a woman in her twenties or thirties in good health.

The sample holds one count of this clone. The rearrangement joins TRBV10-3 to TRBJ2-4, with 11 nucleotides matching TRBD2. The CDR3 is 15 amino acids. V dropped 5 bases and J dropped 7; count of bases not matched to a gene: 7. Germline V lookup: CDR1 ENHRY, CDR2 SYGVKD. The CDR3 spells CAISPLAGEGNIQYF. The CDR3 DNA reads as TGTGCCATCAGTCCACTAGCGGGAGAGGGGAACATTCAGTACTTC.

This clone was detected once. V is TRBV4-2 and J is TRBJ1-2; possible D gene TRBD1, 5 bases. Deletions cut 0 bases from V and 3 bases from J, with 8 bases between. This CDR3 has 14 amino acids. Germline lookup yields CDR1 LGHNA and CDR2 YNFKEQ. The CDR3 DNA follows: TGTGCCAGCAGCCAAGAAGAGACAGACTATGGCTACACCTTC. It codes for CASSQEETDYGYTF.

The chain carries TRBV27 and TRBJ2-3, with D possibly matching TRBD2 (5 bases). Trimming removed 8 bases from V and 13 bases from J, with 16 bases in between. This CDR3 is 11 amino acids long. Germline V gene sequence: CDR1 MNHEY, CDR2 SMNVEV (reference sequence). CDR3 nucleotide sequence: TGTGCCAGCGGCAGCAGGTACGGGGAGTATTTT. Translating gives CASGSRYGEYF.

The V and J genes are TRBV27 and TRBJ2-1; TRBD1 or TRBD2 may be the D gene (5 bases each). V was clipped by 0 bases and J by 5 bases, with 8 bases between them. CDR3 length: 14 amino acids. Germline V lookup: CDR1 MNHEY, CDR2 SMNVEV (reference sequence). DNA for the CDR3: TGTGCCAGCAGTTTATCCCGGGGCGACAATGAGCAGTTCTTC. This encodes CASSLSRGDNEQFF.

This chain uses TRBV4-1 with TRBJ2-7, with TRBD2 matching over 9 bases. Per germline, CDR1 MGHRA and CDR2 YSYEKL. The CDR3 is made up of 15 amino acids. V was pared by 4 bases and J by 3 bases, with 7 bases of the junction left unmatched. The CDR3 DNA follows: TGCGCCAGCAGCCCTTCTCGAGCGGGAGGCTACGAGCAGTACTTC. Its protein is CASSPSRAGGYEQYF.

The chain joins TRBV2 to TRBJ2-2; 12 nucleotides match TRBD2. The CDR3 loop spans 14 amino acids. CDR1 SNHLY and CDR2 FYNNEI come from the germline V gene. V was clipped by 9 bases and J by 7 bases; unmatched bases: 6. The CDR3 here is CASWTSGTVGELFF. DNA of the CDR3: TGTGCCAGTTGGACTAGCGGGACGGTCGGGGAGCTGTTTTTT.

This chain uses TRBV30 with TRBJ1-1; D gene uncertain. V lost 2 bases and J lost 1, with 5 bases in between. CDR3 size: 12 residues. Germline V gene lookup returns CDR1 GTSNPN and CDR2 SVGIG (reference sequence). The CDR3 nucleotides are TGTGCCTGGAGTATAGGGAACACTGAAGCTTTCTTT. It yields the protein CAWSIGNTEAFF.

Worth noting for this clone: The same CDR3 arises from other DNA sequences in this sample as well. The CDR3 region has the DNA TGTGCCAGCAGCCCGGGACTAGCCTACGAGCAGTACTTC. Its protein product is CASSPGLAYEQYF. The J gene is TRBJ2-7, the V gene TRBV27, with 8 bases that match TRBD2. The CDR3 contains 13 residues. Germline V CDR1 and CDR2: MNHEY, SMNVEV (reference sequence). Unmatched junction bases numbered 3, after V lost 6 bases and J lost 2 bases.

V and J are TRBV11-2 and TRBJ2-7, with D uncertain. The CDR3 consists of 12 residues. Trimming pared 5 bases from V and 5 bases from J, leaving 10 bases between. The germline V gene has CDR1 SGHAT and CDR2 FQNNGV. The CDR3: CASSPLNDEQYF. For the CDR3, the DNA is TGTGCCAGCAGCCCCCTCAACGACGAGCAGTACTTC.

The J gene is TRBJ2-5, the V gene TRBV7-8; D is ambiguous. This CDR3 spans 14 amino acids. Germline values: CDR1 SGHVS, CDR2 FQNEAQ. V gave up 5 bases and J gave up 3 bases, with 13 bases separating them. In DNA form, the CDR3 reads TGTGCCAGCAGCCCGGTCGCGCAGGAAGAGACCCAGTACTTC. Amino acid sequence: CASSPVAQEETQYF.

The rearrangement uses TRBV4-1 and TRBJ2-7; 11 bases are a match to TRBD2. CDR1 is MGHRA, CDR2 YSYEKL, per germline. V shed 1 base, J shed 6 bases, and the junction held 5 bases outside the gene matches. CDR3 length: 15 residues. The CDR3 DNA is TGCGCCAGCAGCCAAGGACTAGCGGGATTCGGCGAGCAGTACTTC. Translating it yields CASSQGLAGFGEQYF.

The chain carries TRBV28 and TRBJ1-1; no clear D gene. V lost 6 bases and J lost 1, with 15 bases in between. Germline lookup yields CDR1 MDHEN and CDR2 SYDVKM. The CDR3 sequence is 15 residues long. Here the CDR3 reads CASSQPIVSNTEAFF. The CDR3 DNA reads TGTGCCAGCAGCCAACCGATCGTGTCGAACACTGAAGCTTTCTTT. The full variable domain, in which reference TRBV28 and TRBJ1-1 provide the parts outside the CDR3, is DVKVTQSSRYLVKRTGEKVFLECVQDMDHENMFWYRQDPGLGLRLIYFSYDVKMKEKGDIPEGYSVSREKKERFSLILESASTNQTSMYLCASSQPIVSNTEAFFGQGTRLTVV.

To note about this clone: Different DNA sequences within this sample yield the same CDR3. The chain has TRBV7-6 and TRBJ2-7, with TRBD1 matching over 9 bases. Per the germline V gene, CDR1 is SGHVS and CDR2 is FNYEAQ. The CDR3 runs 14 residues. V lost 5 bases and J lost 2; bases outside the gene matches: 4. CDR3 nucleotide sequence: TGTGCCAGCAGCCCGGGACAGGGAGCCTACGAGCAGTACTTC. The encoded protein is CASSPGQGAYEQYF.

The CDR3 sequence: CASRPSLKGENQPQHF. The CDR3 DNA sequence: TGTGCCAGCAGACCCTCGTTAAAGGGAGAGAATCAGCCCCAGCATTTT. The chain recombines TRBV27 with TRBJ1-5; D ambiguous. V shed 6 bases and J shed 4 bases, with 19 bases lying between them. CDR1 is MNHEY, CDR2 SMNVEV, per germline (reference sequence). The CDR3 covers 16 residues.